This TCR beta chain stems from a study of blood T cells in healthy people across ages. In the study overall: Template switching retrieved approximately one barcoded beta molecule for each two T cells. Study conclusions and caveats: Donor CMV infection status was unknown, possibly confounding age-related changes in expanded clonotypes.

This CDR3 region has 13 residues. V was clipped by 0 bases and J by 4 bases, with 6 bases between them. Germline V gene data show CDR1 as SQVTM and CDR2 as ANQGSEA. Through a sample-barcoded 5' primer and a J-beta primer mix, a second PCR was run for roughly 6 to 12 cycles. Each CDR3 protein gets one entry after TCRdb re-called the 5' RACE reads with MiXCR. This repertoire shows around 750,000 distinct CDR3 sequences, 50% to 65% found once; its top ten account for approximately 40%. A note on this clonotype: What it binds is not known.

Healthy individuals of Caucasian origin from Russia, aged roughly 6 to 100, served as donors. This TCR derives from an elderly man in good health. This rearrangement joins TRBV29-1 to TRBJ2-2; the D is unclear. The sequenced sample was blood. CDR3 DNA sequence: TGCAGCGTTGAAGATAATGGCACCGGGGAGCTGTTTTTT. Translation gives CSVEDNGTGELFF.